Described below is a single TCR beta chain sequence and its context. Its antigen is not identified. At a deep level, the assay was run. Only in-frame clones appear in the TCRdb table, and some are missing; sequencing was by immunoSEQ multiplex PCR. The sample has over a million clones; around 78% are singletons. The data are from a study of shared clonotypes between healthy human individuals. Across the whole study: Serving as donors were a couple of women and three men, whose ages spanned 18 to 49. Study outcomes and limitations: Larger richness was generally estimated for naive than memory subsets. Clonotypes shared by all four sorted-subset donors had higher generation probabilities than non-shared clonotypes.

This CDR3 has 13 residues. The V gene's germline CDR1 is LNHDA and CDR2 SQIVND (reference sequence). The ends were cut back, 4 bases at V and 7 bases at J, with 13 bases in the middle. This rearrangement joins TRBV19 to TRBJ1-2, with D uncertain. The sample taken for sequencing was memory CD4+ T cells from PBMCs. Noted subset: CD45RA-negative fraction. The sequence was collected from a man younger than 30 in good health. Some clones in this sample may be carry-over from other donors' samples. CDR3 DNA: TGTGCCAGTAGTAGGGCGGCCTCCCGTGGCTACACCTTC. Translated, it gives CASSRAASRGYTF.